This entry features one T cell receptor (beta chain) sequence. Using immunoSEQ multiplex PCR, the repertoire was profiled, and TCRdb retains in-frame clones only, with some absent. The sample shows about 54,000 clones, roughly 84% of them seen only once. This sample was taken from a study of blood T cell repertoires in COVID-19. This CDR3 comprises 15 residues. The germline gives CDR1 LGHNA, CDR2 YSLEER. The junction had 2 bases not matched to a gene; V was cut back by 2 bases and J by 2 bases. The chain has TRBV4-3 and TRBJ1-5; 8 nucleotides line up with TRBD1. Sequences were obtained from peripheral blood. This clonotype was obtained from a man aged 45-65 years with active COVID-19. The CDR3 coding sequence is TGCGCCAGCAGCCAATCGGACAGGGGCAATCAGCCCCAGCATTTT. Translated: CASSQSDRGNQPQHF.